These 7 T cell receptor beta chains originate from one sample sequenced in a study of shared clonotypes between healthy human individuals (dated by TCRdb to about 2020). The library was obtained by the immunoSEQ multiplex PCR assay. TCRdb limited this immuneACCESS table to in-frame rearrangements with V and J called. A share of clones is missing; checked studies link under half to unresolved V genes, and the rest is unexplained. This sample lists roughly 1,100,000 clones; approximately 76% were detected once. Approximately 1.5% of the sample is in the top ten clones. The sequenced sample consisted of memory CD4+ T cells sorted from blood. Reading the label with the study, this specimen's cell subset or site is: CD45RA-negative fraction. These receptors were obtained from a man aged 18 to 29 in good health.

V is TRBV5-1 and J is TRBJ2-3; perhaps TRBD2 as D (5 bases). CDR3 size: 13 residues. Germline V gene lookup returns CDR1 SGHRS and CDR2 YFSETQ. The germline V and J ends were trimmed by 4 bases and 6 bases, with 12 bases remaining between them. Here the CDR3 DNA reads TGCGCCAGCAGCCGAGGGCCTGCGGATACGCAGTATTTT. This encodes CASSRGPADTQYF.

This clone occurred a few times. The genes are TRBV30 and TRBJ2-2; D is perhaps TRBD1 (5 bases). Trimming took 5 bases from V and 6 from J, leaving 13 bases between them. The CDR3 sequence is 13 residues long. Per the germline V gene, CDR1 is GTSNPN and CDR2 is SVGIG (reference sequence). The CDR3: CAWVSQGPGELFF. The CDR3 DNA sequence: TGTGCCTGGGTGAGCCAGGGCCCCGGGGAGCTGTTTTTT.

This clone has at least ten counts. The chain is built from TRBV28 and TRBJ1-4; D unresolved. Germline CDR1 reads MDHEN; CDR2 reads SYDVKM. V was pared by 8 bases and J by 4 bases, with 8 bases between. The CDR3 is 12 amino acids. CDR3 bases: TGTGCCAGCCAGTTATTTAATGAAAAACTGTTTTTT. Translation: CASQLFNEKLFF.

The chain links TRBV28 to TRBJ2-1, with a possible D match to TRBD1 (5 bases). The germline CDR1 and CDR2 sequences are MDHEN and SYDVKM. The CDR3 spans 16 residues. V gave up 3 bases and J gave up 8 bases, with 20 bases separating them. CDR3 in amino acids: CASSFSRGQGGDEQFF. DNA for the CDR3: TGTGCCAGCAGTTTCAGTAGGGGTCAGGGTGGCGATGAGCAGTTCTTC.

V is TRBV4-1 and J is TRBJ1-1; D is undetermined. CDR1 MGHRA and CDR2 YSYEKL come from the germline V gene. V lost 3 bases and J lost 4, with 15 bases in between. CDR3 length: 15 amino acids. The CDR3 sequence: CASSHRIKEGTEAFF. CDR3 nucleotides: TGCGCCAGCAGCCACAGGATTAAGGAGGGCACTGAAGCTTTCTTT.

This chain links TRBV21-1 with TRBJ1-5. TRBV21-1 is a listed pseudogene. This CDR3 contains 14 residues. Here the CDR3 DNA reads TGTGCCAGCAGCAACCGGGCGGCTGATCAGCCCCAGCATTTT. It translates to CASSNRAADQPQHF.

V usage is TRBV4-1 and J usage is TRBJ2-2; D tentatively reads TRBD1 or TRBD2 (5 bases each). Germline-derived CDR1 and CDR2 are MGHRA and YSYEKL. V was pared by 0 bases and J by 0 bases, with 11 bases between. The CDR3 consists of 17 residues. CDR3 sequence reads: CASSQESMGANTGELFF. The CDR3 DNA reads TGCGCCAGCAGCCAAGAAAGTATGGGGGCGAACACCGGGGAGCTGTTTTTT.